A selection of T cell receptor beta chains follows, all from one sample in a study of cytomegalovirus exposure and HLA in healthy donors. Measured with immunoSEQ multiplex PCR; TCRdb has only the in-frame clones, and not every one. The table shows some 140,000 clones, with approximately 80% occurring only once. Sample: PBMCs. These receptors originate from a female donor in good health and CMV-seropositive. Each CDR3 is given with its conserved first and last residue. A D gene is named only where the DNA matches it firmly. The size field is filled for only some rows; it gives once, few, many or a size class.

j_gene,abundance,v_gene,d_gene,CDR3nt,CDR3aa
TRBJ2-3,.,TRBV7-2,.,TGTGCCAGCAGCTTAGGGCGTCCGCGGGCAGATACGCAGTATTTT,CASSLGRPRADTQYF
TRBJ2-5,.,TRBV4-1,TRBD2,TGCGCCAGCAGCCAAGATGCGGGGGGAGGAGAGACCCAGTACTTC,CASSQDAGGGETQYF
TRBJ2-1,.,TRBV28,TRBD2,TGTGCCAGCCAGTTTCCCGGGGGGGGTAGGAATGAGCAGTTCTTC,CASQFPGGGRNEQFF
TRBJ1-5,.,TRBV18,TRBD1,TGTGCCAGCTCGCACGGTAAGGACAGGACTTCAGGACAGCCCCAGCATTTT,CASSHGKDRTSGQPQHF
TRBJ1-1,.,TRBV2,.,TGTGCCAGCAGTACAGGAATGAACACTGAAGCTTTCTTT,CASSTGMNTEAFF
TRBJ1-5,.,TRBV6-5,.,TGTGCCAGCAGTTTCACGTATAGCAGCAATCAGCCCCAGCATTTT,CASSFTYSSNQPQHF
TRBJ2-3,.,TRBV7-2,TRBD2,TGTGCCAGCAGCCCGACTAGCGGGGGGTACACAGATACGCAGTATTTT,CASSPTSGGYTDTQYF
TRBJ2-1,.,TRBV7-9,TRBD1,TGTGCCAGCACTGAGAAACATTTCGGGACAGGGGTCTACAATGAGCAGTTCTTC,CASTEKHFGTGVYNEQFF
TRBJ2-7,once,TRBV4-1,.,TGCGCCAGCAGCCAACTAACTAGTTCCTACGAGCAGTACTTC,CASSQLTSSYEQYF
TRBJ1-1,.,TRBV7-2,TRBD1,TGTGCCAGCAGCCGACGGACAGGGAACACTGAAGCTTTCTTT,CASSRRTGNTEAFF
TRBJ2-7,.,TRBV7-2,TRBD1,TGTGCCAGCAGCACGGCCACGGGACAGGGGTACGAGCAGTACTTC,CASSTATGQGYEQYF
TRBJ1-2,.,TRBV30,.,TGTGCCTGGAGTGTCTCCGGCCTCCGGGGCTATGGCTACACCTTC,CAWSVSGLRGYGYTF
TRBJ2-7,.,TRBV6-5,.,TGTGCCAGCAACCGAGGGGGGGGGAGCTCCTACGAGCAGTACTTC,CASNRGGGSSYEQYF
TRBJ1-4,.,TRBV7-6,.,TGTGCCAGCAAGGCGGGGGCGGCAACTAATGAAAAACTGTTTTTT,CASKAGAATNEKLFF
TRBJ2-5,few,TRBV11-2,.,TGTGCCAGCAGCATTGGCAGGGGCGGCGGGGAGACCCAGTACTTC,CASSIGRGGGETQYF
TRBJ2-7,.,TRBV5-1,TRBD1,TGCGCCAGCAGCAAACCAGCCGGGACAGGCCTATCCTACGAGCAGTACTTC,CASSKPAGTGLSYEQYF
TRBJ2-1,.,TRBV5-1,TRBD2,TGCGCCAGCAGCCACGCGCCTAGCGGGGGTCACAATGAGCAGTTCTTC,CASSHAPSGGHNEQFF
TRBJ2-7,.,TRBV19,TRBD1,TGTGCCAGTAGTTTACAGGGGTCGTACGAGCAGTACTTC,CASSLQGSYEQYF
TRBJ1-3,.,TRBV5-1,.,TGCGCCAGCAGCTTTGGACAACCCTCTGGAAACACCATATATTTT,CASSFGQPSGNTIYF
TRBJ1-1,.,TRBV5-1,.,TGCGCCAGCAGCCGCACAGGTGACACTGAAGCTTTCTTT,CASSRTGDTEAFF
TRBJ2-1,.,TRBV15,TRBD2,TGTGCCACCAGCACAGGACTAGCGGGGGGCCCGTTCGAGAATGAGCAGTTCTTC,CATSTGLAGGPFENEQFF
TRBJ1-2,once,TRBV6-5,TRBD1,TGTGCCAGCAGATCCGGGACAGGGGGTGGTGGCTACACCTTC,CASRSGTGGGGYTF
TRBJ2-7,.,TRBV4-2,TRBD2,TGTGCCAGCAGCCAAGGGGCGGGAGATACCTACGAGCAGTACTTC,CASSQGAGDTYEQYF
TRBJ2-7,.,TRBV30,.,TGTGCCTGGAGTGGAGGGTACTACGAGCAGTACTTC,CAWSGGYYEQYF
TRBJ2-2,.,TRBV5-4,TRBD2,TGTGCCAGCAGCTTGGCCAGCGGGAGCTCGAACACCGGGGAGCTGTTTTTT,CASSLASGSSNTGELFF
TRBJ2-7,.,TRBV19,TRBD2,TGTGCCAGTAGTCCGGGGGGTAGCGGGAGGGCCCAGGAGCAGTACTTC,CASSPGGSGRAQEQYF
TRBJ1-6,.,TRBV7-3,TRBD1,TGTGCCAGCAGCACCATCCCCCGACAGGGGGAATCCTATAATTCACCCCTCCACTTT,CASSTIPRQGESYNSPLHF
TRBJ1-1,once,TRBV6-5,.,TGTGCCAGCAGCCTTACAGTTAACACTGAAGCTTTCTTT,CASSLTVNTEAFF
TRBJ2-7,.,TRBV9,TRBD1,TGTGCCAGCAGCGTAGGACAGGGGGCTTACGAGCAGTACTTC,CASSVGQGAYEQYF
TRBJ1-5,few,TRBV18,.,TGTGCCAGCTCAAACCAGGATCAGCCCCAGCATTTT,CASSNQDQPQHF
TRBJ1-4,.,TRBV5-1,TRBD1,TGCGCCAGCAGCCCTTCAGGGACAGCCCTGGGGGAAAAACTGTTTTTT,CASSPSGTALGEKLFF
TRBJ1-1,.,TRBV6-1,.,TGTGCCAGCAGTGAGGGAGCAGATAACACTGAAGCTTTCTTT,CASSEGADNTEAFF
TRBJ2-2,.,TRBV11-2,TRBD2,TGTGCCAGCAGCCTGACTAGCGGGAACACCGGGGAGCTGTTTTTT,CASSLTSGNTGELFF